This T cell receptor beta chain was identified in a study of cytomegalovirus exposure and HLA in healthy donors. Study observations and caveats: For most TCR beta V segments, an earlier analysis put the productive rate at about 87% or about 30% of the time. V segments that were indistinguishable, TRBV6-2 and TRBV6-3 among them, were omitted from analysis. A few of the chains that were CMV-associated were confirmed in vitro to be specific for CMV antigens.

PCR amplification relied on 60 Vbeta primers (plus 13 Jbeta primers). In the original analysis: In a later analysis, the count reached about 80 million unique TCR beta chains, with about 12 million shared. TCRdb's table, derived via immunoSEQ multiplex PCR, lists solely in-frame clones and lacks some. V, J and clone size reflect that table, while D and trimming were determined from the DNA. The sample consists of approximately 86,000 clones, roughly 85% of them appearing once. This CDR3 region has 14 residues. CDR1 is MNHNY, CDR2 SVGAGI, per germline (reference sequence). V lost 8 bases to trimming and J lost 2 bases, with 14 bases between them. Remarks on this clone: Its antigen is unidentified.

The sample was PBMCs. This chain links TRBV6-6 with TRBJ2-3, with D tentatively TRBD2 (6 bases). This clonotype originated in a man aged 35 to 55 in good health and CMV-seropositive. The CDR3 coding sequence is TGTGCCAGCTCCCCGGCGGGAACCACAGATACGCAGTATTTT. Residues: CASSPAGTTDTQYF.